These 28 T cell receptor beta chains were all obtained from the same sample, sequenced in a study of shared clonotypes between healthy human individuals. The repertoire was sequenced with immunoSEQ multiplex PCR; TCRdb's copy has only in-frame clones and lacks some. The sample shows roughly 2.6 million clones, over 85% of them seen only once. Sample: naive CD4+ T cells sorted from blood. Subset given: CD45RA+ positively selected. The receptors derive from a man in his late teens or twenties in good health.

This sequence joins TRBV5-5 and TRBJ2-1; 7 positions agree with TRBD1. Trimming at V came to 0 bases and at J to 3 bases, leaving 6 bases not matched to a gene. Germline V CDR1 and CDR2: SGHKS, YYEKEE (reference sequence). The CDR3 has 16 amino acids. The CDR3 loop is CASSLAQQGHYNEQFF. CDR3 coding DNA: TGTGCCAGCAGCTTGGCTCAACAGGGGCACTACAATGAGCAGTTCTTC.

The chain links TRBV5-1 to TRBJ2-4; 11 bases agree with TRBD2. The CDR3 extends over 15 amino acids. Trimming removed 2 bases from V and 6 bases from J; junction bases left unmatched: 4. The germline gives CDR1 SGHRS, CDR2 YFSETQ. The CDR3 region is CASSFTSGSTNIQYF. CDR3 in DNA: TGCGCCAGCAGCTTCACTAGCGGGAGTACAAACATTCAGTACTTC.

The gene calls are TRBV7-9 and TRBJ1-5, with 9 bases matching TRBD1. This CDR3 region has 18 residues. Germline assignment: CDR1 SEHNR and CDR2 FQNEAQ (reference sequence). V shed 5 bases, J shed 7 bases, and the junction held 18 bases outside the gene matches. The CDR3 coding sequence is TGTGCCAGCAGCATTTGGACAGGGGATCAAGGGATTCAGCAGCCCCAGCATTTT. It translates to CASSIWTGDQGIQQPQHF. The full variable domain, completed using reference TRBV7-9 and TRBJ1-5, is DTGVSQNPRHKITKRGQNVTFRCDPISEHNRLYWYRQTLGQGPEFLTYFQNEAQLEKSRLLSDRFSAERPKGSFSTLEIQRTEQGDSAMYLCASSIWTGDQGIQQPQHFGDGTRLSIL.

The chain combines TRBV30 with TRBJ2-3, with D unclear. Trimming pared 3 bases from V and 3 bases from J, leaving 10 bases between. CDR1 is GTSNPN and CDR2 is SVGIG in the germline V gene (reference sequence). This CDR3 has 13 residues. CDR3 amino acids: CAWRATKTDTQYF. The CDR3 DNA reads as TGTGCCTGGAGGGCAACCAAAACAGATACGCAGTATTTT.

The rearrangement links TRBV6-5 to TRBJ2-4; D tentatively fits TRBD1 or TRBD2 (5 bases each). This CDR3 has 15 residues. Trimming removed 6 bases at V and 5 bases at J, with 17 bases between. CDR1 is MNHEY, CDR2 SVGAGI, per germline. The CDR3 region is CASSRPGTSENIQYF. In DNA form, the CDR3 reads TGTGCCAGCAGCCGACCCGGGACCAGCGAAAACATTCAGTACTTC.

This chain connects TRBV2 to TRBJ1-2; the D gene is possibly TRBD1 (6 bases). Germline V gives CDR1 SNHLY, CDR2 FYNNEI. This CDR3 is built from 16 residues. With 7 bases removed from V and 4 bases from J, the gap between germline ends came to 22 bases. The DNA of the CDR3 is TGTGCCAGCACTCCCCCGGGGGCGGTTTCTGGCTATGGCTACACCTTC. This gives the protein CASTPPGAVSGYGYTF.

Details on this clone: This CDR3 is also generated by other DNA sequences in the sample. This sequence joins TRBV7-2 and TRBJ1-5; D call uncertain. Germline CDR1 reads SGHTA; CDR2 reads FQGNSA. Trimming cost V 1 base and J 4 bases, with 5 bases left between them. CDR3 length: 13 amino acids. The CDR3 spells CASSLDGNQPQHF. In nucleotides, the CDR3 is TGTGCCAGCAGCTTAGACGGGAATCAGCCCCAGCATTTT.

A remark on this clone: Other DNA sequences in this specimen translate into the identical CDR3. This rearrangement joins TRBV6-5 to TRBJ1-2; no clear D gene. The CDR3 runs to 13 residues. V lost 4 bases and J lost 0, with 6 bases in between. Per the germline V gene, CDR1 is MNHEY and CDR2 is SVGAGI. The CDR3 is CASSSGANYGYTF. The CDR3 region has the DNA TGTGCCAGCAGTTCTGGGGCTAACTATGGCTACACCTTC.

The J gene is TRBJ2-2, the V gene TRBV27, with a weak D call TRBD2 (5 bases). Trimming removed 6 bases from V and 0 bases from J, with 14 bases in between. The CDR3 has 16 residues. Germline lookup yields CDR1 MNHEY and CDR2 SMNVEV (reference sequence). CDR3 sequence (DNA): TGTGCCAGCAGAGCATCTAGCTTAACGAACACCGGGGAGCTGTTTTTT. Protein product: CASRASSLTNTGELFF.

V is TRBV13 and J is TRBJ1-2; D is undetermined. The CDR3 is 16 amino acids. V was shortened by 8 bases and J by 3 bases, with 22 bases between the two germline ends. Germline V gene sequence: CDR1 PRHDT, CDR2 FYEKMQ (reference sequence). This CDR3 reads CASFWFESAEDYGYTF. The CDR3 DNA reads as TGTGCCAGCTTCTGGTTCGAGAGCGCCGAAGACTATGGCTACACCTTC.

The chain combines TRBV11-1 with TRBJ2-3, with TRBD1 matching over 8 bases. The CDR3 is made up of 16 amino acids. CDR1 and CDR2 (germline): SGHAT, FQDESV (reference sequence). The V segment lost 1 base and the J segment 4 bases; nucleotides outside the gene matches: 7. CDR3 coding DNA: TGTGCCAGCAGCTTAGGTCGGACAGGGAGGCCAGATACGCAGTATTTT. This sequence encodes CASSLGRTGRPDTQYF.

Only one count was recorded for this clone. The identical CDR3 is also encoded by other nucleotide sequences in the sample. The V and J genes are TRBV9 and TRBJ1-4, with 8 positions matching TRBD1. CDR1 and CDR2 from the germline V gene are SGDLS and YYNGEE. V was clipped by 4 bases and J by 2 bases; unmatched bases: 4. The CDR3 is 15 amino acids. CDR3 DNA: TGTGCCAGCAGCCCGCGACAGGGGACTAATGAAAAACTGTTTTTT. It is translated as CASSPRQGTNEKLFF.

The genes are TRBV13 and TRBJ2-3; 12 nucleotides match TRBD2. CDR3 size: 20 residues. Germline lookup yields CDR1 PRHDT and CDR2 FYEKMQ (reference sequence). With 5 bases clipped from V and 3 bases from J, the junction kept 18 bases outside the gene matches. The CDR3 DNA is TGTGCCAGCAGCCCCCCGAGACTAGCGGGAGTCCATTTAATGACAGATACGCAGTATTTT. It codes for CASSPPRLAGVHLMTDTQYF.

A single count supports this clone. The chain couples TRBV19 to TRBJ2-6, with D hard to call. From germline, CDR1 is LNHDA and CDR2 SQIVND (reference sequence). The CDR3 is 17 residues long. Deletions cut 4 bases from V and 0 bases from J, with 13 bases between. The DNA of the CDR3 is TGTGCCAGTAGTAAATTTAGAGCCAGCTCTGGGGCCAACGTCCTGACTTTC. It specifies CASSKFRASSGANVLTF. The complete variable domain, with remaining parts taken from reference TRBV19 and TRBJ2-6, reads DGGITQSPKYLFRKEGQNVTLSCEQNLNHDAMYWYRQDPGQGLRLIYYSQIVNDFQKGDIAEGYSVSREKKESFPLTVTSAQKNPTAFYLCASSKFRASSGANVLTFGAGSRLTVL.

The chain recombines TRBV30 with TRBJ1-6, with 7 bases fitting TRBD1. The V segment lost 7 bases and the J segment 8 bases; nucleotides outside the gene matches: 11. Germline loops: CDR1 GTSNPN, CDR2 SVGIG (reference sequence). This CDR3 contains 14 residues. CDR3 DNA: TGTGCCTTCCAGTCGGACAGGATTGATTCACCCCTCCACTTT. This translates into CAFQSDRIDSPLHF. Using reference TRBV30 and TRBJ1-6 for the parts outside the CDR3, the full variable domain is SQTIHQWPATLVQPVGSPLSLECTVEGTSNPNLYWYRQAAGRGLQLLFYSVGIGQISSEVPQNLSASRPQDRQFILSSKKLLLSDSGFYLCAFQSDRIDSPLHFGNGTRLTVT.

This chain links TRBV5-1 with TRBJ1-1, with 8 positions matching TRBD1. From germline, CDR1 is SGHRS and CDR2 YFSETQ. V lost 4 bases, J lost 4 bases, and 12 bases stayed unmatched. This CDR3 has 16 amino acids. The CDR3 DNA sequence: TGCGCCAGCAGCCCACGCCCTACAGGGGGTAGCACTGAAGCTTTCTTT. It encodes CASSPRPTGGSTEAFF. Full variable domain (remainder filled in from reference TRBV5-1 and TRBJ1-1): KAGVTQTPRYLIKTRGQQVTLSCSPISGHRSVSWYQQTPGQGLQFLFEYFSETQRNKGNFPGRFSGRQFSNSRSEMNVSTLELGDSALYLCASSPRPTGGSTEAFFGQGTRLTVV.

The CDR3 region has the DNA TGCGCCAGCAGCACGGGACTAGCGGGGGTACTCCAAGAGACCCAGTACTTC. It codes for CASSTGLAGVLQETQYF. This sequence joins TRBV5-1 and TRBJ2-5; the match to TRBD2 covers 14 bases. J lost 1 base, V lost 4 bases, and 6 bases had no gene match. Germline CDR1 reads SGHRS; CDR2 reads YFSETQ. The CDR3 spans 17 residues.

This chain joins TRBV10-3 and TRBJ2-3, with D possibly matching TRBD1 (6 bases). CDR1 and CDR2 from the germline V gene are ENHRY and SYGVKD. Trimming stripped 4 bases from V and 3 bases from J, with 11 bases between. The CDR3 contains 14 residues. CDR3 sequence reads: CAISAAGDTDTQYF. CDR3 DNA sequence: TGTGCCATCAGTGCGGCAGGGGATACAGATACGCAGTATTTT.

The CDR3 DNA reads TGTGCCAGCAGCCTGGACTCTGGGGCCAACGTCCTGACTTTC. It specifies CASSLDSGANVLTF. The chain is built from TRBV9 and TRBJ2-6; D not resolved. The CDR3 runs 14 residues. Germline-derived CDR1 and CDR2 are SGDLS and YYNGEE. Deletions cut 4 bases from V and 0 bases from J, with 5 bases between.

The chain uses TRBV30 and TRBJ1-1; TRBD1 is a possible D gene (6 bases). CDR1 GTSNPN and CDR2 SVGIG come from the germline V gene (reference sequence). With 6 bases removed from V and 5 bases from J, the gap between germline ends came to 19 bases. The CDR3 sequence is 14 residues long. CDR3 region: CACRIGGALTEAFF. Here the CDR3 DNA reads TGTGCCTGCCGGATCGGGGGGGCGCTAACTGAAGCTTTCTTT.

V is TRBV19 and J is TRBJ1-3; D is ambiguous. CDR3 length: 15 residues. Per germline, CDR1 LNHDA and CDR2 SQIVND (reference sequence). Trimming removed 1 base from V and 0 bases from J, with 7 bases in between. The CDR3 DNA reads TGTGCCAGTAGTATAGTCGCCAGCTCTGGAAACACCATATATTTT. Residues: CASSIVASSGNTIYF.

This chain uses TRBV7-9 with TRBJ1-4; TRBD1 matches 8 bases. The CDR3 loop spans 15 amino acids. Trimming at V came to 3 bases and at J to 5 bases, leaving 5 bases not matched to a gene. The germline V gene has CDR1 SEHNR and CDR2 FQNEAQ (reference sequence). In DNA form, the CDR3 reads TGTGCCAGCAGCTTCGTACAGGGGGTGAATGAAAAACTGTTTTTT. Amino acids: CASSFVQGVNEKLFF.

A single count supports this clone. The rearrangement links TRBV11-2 to TRBJ2-1; the match to TRBD1 covers 9 bases. The V gene end was trimmed by 3 bases and the J gene end by 6 bases; junction bases not matched to a gene: 6. This CDR3 contains 15 residues. CDR1 and CDR2 from the germline V gene are SGHAT and FQNNGV. The CDR3 coding sequence is TGTGCCAGCAGCTTCCGACAGGGGGAAATCAATGAGCAGTTCTTC. Protein sequence: CASSFRQGEINEQFF. Full variable domain (missing parts from reference TRBV11-2 and TRBJ2-1): EAGVAQSPRYKIIEKRQSVAFWCNPISGHATLYWYQQILGQGPKLLIQFQNNGVVDDSQLPKDRFSAERLKGVDSTLKIQPAKLEDSAVYLCASSFRQGEINEQFFGPGTRLTVL.

A word on this clone: One junction end disagrees with the germline gene, perhaps due to a read error. V and J are TRBV23-1 and TRBJ2-2; 10 bases line up with TRBD2. TRBV23-1 is filed as an ORF, its function uncertain. This CDR3 is built from 16 residues. CDR3 region: CASSHELAGDTGELFF. DNA for the CDR3: TGCGCCAGCAGTCATGAGCTAGCGGGAGACACCGGGGAGCTATTTTTT.

The rearrangement joins TRBV18 to TRBJ2-7; TRBD2 is a possible D gene (5 bases). The V gene's germline CDR1 is KGHSH and CDR2 LQKENI. Trimming pared 4 bases from V and 9 bases from J, leaving 19 bases between. The CDR3 consists of 14 residues. CDR3 nucleotides: TGTGCCAGCTCACTTTCGGAAGCGGTGAAGAGGCAGTACTTC. Amino acid sequence: CASSLSEAVKRQYF.

In this sample, this clone turned up once. The chain has TRBV27 and TRBJ1-5, with D possibly being TRBD1 (5 bases). V was clipped by 5 bases and J by 6 bases, with 17 bases between them. The CDR3 is 15 residues long. Germline assignment: CDR1 MNHEY and CDR2 SMNVEV (reference sequence). The CDR3 DNA reads TGTGCCAGCAGTCCCCTCGGGACGCTAGCTCAGCCCCAGCATTTT. As protein: CASSPLGTLAQPQHF.

With respect to this clone: Other DNA sequences in the sample encode the same CDR3. J is TRBJ2-3 and V is TRBV21-1. TRBV21-1 is deemed a pseudogene. CDR3 size: 10 residues. The CDR3 loop reads CASSTDTQYF. In DNA form, the CDR3 reads TGTGCCAGTTCCACAGATACGCAGTATTTT.

The J gene is TRBJ2-3, the V gene TRBV7-2; 9 positions match TRBD1. The V and J ends lost 4 bases and 4 bases, in that order; junction bases with no gene match: 9. The germline gives CDR1 SGHTA, CDR2 FQGNSA. CDR3 length: 16 residues. CDR3 region: CASSYPGQGSSDTQYF. The DNA of the CDR3 is TGTGCCAGCAGCTATCCGGGACAGGGAAGCTCAGATACGCAGTATTTT.